This entry describes one T cell receptor beta chain. Its antigen target is currently unknown. No much larger clone exists at a distance of one base, and base qualities are not known. These data belong to a study of blood T cell repertoires in COVID-19 (dated by TCRdb to 2018 to 2020). As for the study more broadly: Samples from collaborators originated in the United States, Italy and Spain and spanned both the acute and convalescent phases of COVID-19. The material from the prospective study consisted of cDNA or gDNA derived from T cells, B-cell-depleted T cells, or PBMCs. The dataset comprised deeply sampled blood TCRbeta repertoires from subjects exposed to, actively infected with, or recovered from COVID-19. A freely available public database, intended as a resource for researchers studying the immune response to SARS-CoV-2, is where the repertoires were released. The samples were drawn from the first 160 participants of the ongoing ImmuneRACE study and from 1,200 or so subjects provided by 6 global collaborators. Nearly every sample came with metadata listing a de-identified subject ID, COVID-19 status, age in years and sex. Where available, HLA class I and class II types were obtained from metadata supplied by the sample provider rather than from assay-based typing. Summary of the overall study and its limitations: The quantity of clinical and demographic metadata differed by source and by participant and was supplied without curation.

The immunoSEQ Assay, a bias-controlled multiplex PCR, was used to amplify TCRbeta CDR3 regions from genomic DNA. For the original study's pipeline: Within the assay, amplification of reference gene primers was used to estimate how many nucleated cells each sample contained. To quantify the absolute abundance of each unique TCRbeta CDR3 rearrangement, sequence reads were collapsed and filtered. For each sample, productive Simpson clonality was calculated as the square root of Simpson's diversity index across productive rearrangements. TCRdb took over this immuneACCESS table, retaining in-frame rearrangements with V and J assigned. Such tables are incomplete; in checked studies, under half of the missing clones stem from an unresolved V gene, and the remainder is unexplained. V, J and clone size are those of that table, while D and trimming were read from the DNA. In all, the sample holds approximately 210,000 clones, and around 90% of those were seen once. The ten largest clones take up about 1.8% of the sample.

V lost 5 bases and J lost 0 bases; the stretch between them is 13 bases long. Sequences SEHNR (CDR1) and FQNEAQ (CDR2) are obtained from the germline V gene (reference sequence). Taken from cysteine to phenylalanine, the CDR3 has 15 residues. The read is trimmed to its CDR3 DNA, 45 bases read in frame from base 1. Collaborating institutions collected whole blood in K2EDTA tubes following their own protocols. Collaborator samples were shipped for TCRbeta analysis as frozen whole blood, isolated PBMCs, or DNA extracted from either sample type. The chain was built from TRBV7-9 and TRBJ1-1; TRBD1 is possibly the D segment (6 matching bases). Sequencing input: peripheral blood. This sequence was found in a man between 65 and 80 years old with acute or convalescent COVID-19. For the CDR3, the sequence is CASSAGRTVNTEAFF. The DNA sequence is as follows: TGTGCCAGCAGCGCCGGTAGGACAGTGAACACTGAAGCTTTCTTT.